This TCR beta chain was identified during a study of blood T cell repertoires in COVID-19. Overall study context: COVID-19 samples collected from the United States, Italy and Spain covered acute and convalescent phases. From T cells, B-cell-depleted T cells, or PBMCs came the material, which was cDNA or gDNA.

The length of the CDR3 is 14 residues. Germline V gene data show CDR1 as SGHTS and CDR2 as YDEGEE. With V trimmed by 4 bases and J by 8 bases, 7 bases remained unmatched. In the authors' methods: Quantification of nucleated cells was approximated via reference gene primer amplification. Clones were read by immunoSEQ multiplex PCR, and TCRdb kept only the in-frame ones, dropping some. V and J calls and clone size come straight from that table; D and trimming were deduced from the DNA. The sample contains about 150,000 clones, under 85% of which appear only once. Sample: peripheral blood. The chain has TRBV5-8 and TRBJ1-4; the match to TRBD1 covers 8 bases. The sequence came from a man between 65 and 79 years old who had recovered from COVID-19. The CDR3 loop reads CASSLWTGKEKLFF. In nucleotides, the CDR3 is TGTGCCAGCAGCCTCTGGACAGGGAAAGAAAAACTGTTTTTT. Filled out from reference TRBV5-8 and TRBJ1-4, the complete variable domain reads EAGVTQSPTHLIKTRGQQATLRCSPISGHTSVYWYQQALGLGLQFLLWYDEGEERNRGNFPPRFSGRQFPNYSSELNVNALELEDSALYLCASSLWTGKEKLFFGSGTQLSVL.